This TCR beta chain was sequenced in a study of breast tumors, draining lymph nodes, adjacent tissues. Study observations and caveats: Tumor and nontumor repertoires were significantly more similar in luminal-like than in basal-like breast cancer.

Axillary draining lymph nodes of breast cancer patients supplied the node samples. TCRdb reprocessed the multiplex PCR reads with MiXCR, giving one entry per CDR3 protein. The sample consists of about 300,000 distinct CDR3 sequences, about 30% of them appearing once. This clonotype was found many times. Its antigen is not identified. J lost 6 bases, V lost 5 bases, and 8 bases had no gene match. Germline CDR1 reads MRHNA; CDR2 reads SNTAGT. CDR3 size: 15 residues. The chain uses TRBV6-4 and TRBJ1-5, with 9 bases lining up with TRBD1. The clonotype originates from a female donor with breast cancer. Some clones in this sample may be carry-over from other donors' samples. Specimen: axillary lymph node tissue. The CDR3: CASSYLPGQGQPQHF. The CDR3 DNA sequence: TGTGCCAGCAGTTATCTTCCGGGACAGGGTCAGCCCCAGCATTTT.